Here is one T cell receptor beta chain with its context. Its antigen is undetermined. This entry is derived from a study of T cell responses to AZD1222 COVID-19 vaccine. Overall study context: Second-dose recipients at about 4 or about 12 weeks were treated as one pooled group. Study-wide results and caveats: Baseline serology detected seropositivity in only a handful of AZD1222 recipients.

Germline V gene sequence: CDR1 LNHDA, CDR2 SQIVND (reference sequence). The CDR3 contains 14 residues. The V gene lost 5 bases and the J gene lost 0 bases, with 11 bases spanning the gap. Profiling relied on immunoSEQ multiplex PCR, and the TCRdb table lists in-frame clones only, not all of them. The data contain 100,000 to 150,000 clones, about 86% of them singletons. This chain links TRBV19 with TRBJ2-7; D gene unclear. The clonotype originates from an adult in good health. This specimen was peripheral blood, taken on day 0 of AZD1222 vaccination. CDR3 amino acids: CASSSHGGSYEQYF. For the CDR3, the DNA is TGTGCCAGTAGTTCCCACGGTGGCTCCTACGAGCAGTACTTC.